This T cell receptor (beta chain) was recorded in a study of cytotoxic CD8 clonotypes in ibrutinib-treated CLL (dated by TCRdb to the early 2020s). In the study overall: The cohort was composed of approximately 11 relapsed/refractory and about 16 treatment-naive patients; IGHV unmutated status was identified in about 17 patients. On average, each sample had 255,043 productive templates and approximately 89,000 productive rearrangements. Partial responses were observed in approximately 24 patients and complete responses in 2; after a median follow-up of 68 months, remission was maintained in 14 patients and progression was observed in about twelve. The response samples were drawn at a median of 12 months into treatment, with a range of about 6 to 40 months. Of the 86 people in the trial, 26 had longitudinal samples available. Every remission and progressive disease sample was obtained while ibrutinib was still being received by the patients. Cryopreserved peripheral blood mononuclear cells were obtained prior to treatment, at the time of response, and at either disease progression or sustained remission.

A MiSeq instrument was used for deep resolution sequencing, which targeted depths ranging from 1 in 1 million up to 1 in 200,000 T cells, with coverage averaging 10x for each clonotype. TCR beta libraries were generated with the immunoSEQ hsTCRB Kit. Turning to the authors' computational methods: ImmunoSEQ Data Assistant and ImmunoSEQ Analyzer were used for data analysis, and V, D and J genes were assigned according to IMGT definitions. Clonality, which ranges from 0 to 1, was calculated as one minus the normalized Shannon entropy of productive rearrangement frequencies. Public clonotype analysis was restricted to overrepresented clonotypes comprising at least 0.05% of each patient's repertoire. Repertoires from some 14 age-matched healthy donors in immuneACCESS were used as clonality controls. Sourced from immuneACCESS, this table was stored by TCRdb with only in-frame sequences that have V and J called. A share of the clones is absent; for the studies checked, an unresolved V gene accounts for under half, and the remainder has no known explanation. V and J calls plus clone size are reproduced from that table; the DNA served to infer D and trimming. This sample comprises 150,000 to 200,000 clones, around nine tenths of them detected only once. The ten top clones hold around 2.7% of the sample.

Explained via the paper, the time point label denotes: progressive disease on ibrutinib. For TCR beta library preparation, roughly 2 micrograms of genomic DNA were extracted from the cryopreserved PBMCs. Longitudinal blood samples from CLL patients on ibrutinib monotherapy were analyzed using high-throughput TCR beta sequencing. The patients took part in an open-label, single-center phase 2 trial of ibrutinib monotherapy. On the study overall, not on this receptor specifically: At ibrutinib response clonality went up, during sustained remission it held steady, and at progression it dropped back toward baseline. At baseline, clonality was higher than in age-matched healthy donors and showed a strong correlation with circulating CD8+ T-cell counts. Public clonotypes were rare and either contracted or stayed stable during treatment, and the rise in clonality at ibrutinib response reflected the expansion of private clonotypes. Lymph node repertoires were not examined, and the timing of sampling was not matched between patients in sustained remission and those whose disease progressed.

In this sample, this clone turned up once. Its antigen is still unknown. No per-base quality is available; no much larger clone lies one base away. At the junction V is shortened by 7 bases and J by 3 bases; bases outside the gene matches: 15. From its cysteine to its phenylalanine, the CDR3 spans 18 amino acids. Only CDR3 DNA is held: 54 bases, read in frame from base 1. In the germline V gene (reference sequence), CDR1 corresponds to SGHAT and CDR2 to FQDESV. This sequence originates from a human donor with chronic lymphocytic leukemia. The chain employs TRBV11-1 and TRBJ1-1, and 12 bases in between align with TRBD1. The material was PBMCs, obtained at disease progression, from a patient treated with ibrutinib. The sequenced DNA is TGTGCCAGCAATGCAGACACGGGACAGGGGGCCTGGGACACTGAAGCTTTCTTT. Translated, it gives CASNADTGQGAWDTEAFF. This CDR3, with the reference TRBV11-1 and TRBJ1-1 proteins standing in past its ends, gives the full variable domain EAEVAQSPRYKITEKSQAVAFWCDPISGHATLYWYRQILGQGPELLVQFQDESVVDDSQLPKDRFSAERLKGVDSTLKIQPAELGDSAMYLCASNADTGQGAWDTEAFFGQGTRLTVV.